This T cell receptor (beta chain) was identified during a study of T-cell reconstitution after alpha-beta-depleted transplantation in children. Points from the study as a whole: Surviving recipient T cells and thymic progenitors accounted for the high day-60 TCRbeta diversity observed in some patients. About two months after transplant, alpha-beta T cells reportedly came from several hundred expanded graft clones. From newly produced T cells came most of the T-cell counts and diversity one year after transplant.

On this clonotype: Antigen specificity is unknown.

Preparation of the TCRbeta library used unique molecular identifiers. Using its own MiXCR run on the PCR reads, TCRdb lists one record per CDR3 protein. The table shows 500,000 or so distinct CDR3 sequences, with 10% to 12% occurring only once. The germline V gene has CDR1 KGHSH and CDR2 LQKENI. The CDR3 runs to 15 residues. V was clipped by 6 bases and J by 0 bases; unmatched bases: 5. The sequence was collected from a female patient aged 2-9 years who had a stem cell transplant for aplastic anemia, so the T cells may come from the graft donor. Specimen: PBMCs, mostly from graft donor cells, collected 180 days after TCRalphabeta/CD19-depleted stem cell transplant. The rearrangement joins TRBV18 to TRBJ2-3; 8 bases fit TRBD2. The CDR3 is CASSEAGASTDTQYF. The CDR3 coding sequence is TGTGCCAGCTCTGAAGCGGGGGCCAGCACAGATACGCAGTATTTT.